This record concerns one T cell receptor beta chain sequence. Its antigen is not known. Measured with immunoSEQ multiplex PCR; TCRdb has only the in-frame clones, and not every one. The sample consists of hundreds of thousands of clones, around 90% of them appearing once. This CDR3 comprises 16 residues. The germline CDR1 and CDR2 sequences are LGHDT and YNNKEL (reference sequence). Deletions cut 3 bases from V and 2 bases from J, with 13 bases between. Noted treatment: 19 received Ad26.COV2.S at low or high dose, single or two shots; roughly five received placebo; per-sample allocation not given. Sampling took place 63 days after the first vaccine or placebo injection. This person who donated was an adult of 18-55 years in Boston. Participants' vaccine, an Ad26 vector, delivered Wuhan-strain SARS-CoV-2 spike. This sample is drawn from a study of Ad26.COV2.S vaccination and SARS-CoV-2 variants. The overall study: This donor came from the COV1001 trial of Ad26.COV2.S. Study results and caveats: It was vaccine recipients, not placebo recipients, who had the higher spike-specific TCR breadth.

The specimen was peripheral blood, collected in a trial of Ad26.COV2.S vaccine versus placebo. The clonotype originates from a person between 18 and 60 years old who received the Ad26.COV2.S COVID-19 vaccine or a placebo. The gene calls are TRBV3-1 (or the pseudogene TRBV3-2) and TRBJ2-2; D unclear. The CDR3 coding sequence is TGTGCCAGCAGCCACCAGACCGACGCCAACACCGGGGAGCTGTTTTTT. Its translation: CASSHQTDANTGELFF.